This entry lists 5 T cell receptor beta chains sequenced from one sample in a study of response to subunit inactivated influenza vaccine. Via MiXCR, TCRdb re-called the RT-PCR reads, giving one row per CDR3 protein. In the table there are some 550,000 distinct CDR3 sequences, roughly a quarter of which are singletons. These data also featured in a second study, about T cells expressing NK-cell markers. From that study: A 5'RACE template switching approach incorporating UMIs was used to make TCR beta cDNA.

Sample: CD4+ T cells sorted from PBMCs, taken about 11 days after vaccination. The receptor set was obtained from a man aged 50 or older who received an inactivated influenza vaccine.

The chain combines TRBV4-3 with TRBJ1-1; a possible D gene is TRBD1 (6 bases). Germline loops: CDR1 LGHNA, CDR2 YSLEER. Trimming stripped 4 bases from V and 1 base from J, with 13 bases between. The CDR3 extends over 15 amino acids. The CDR3 DNA sequence: TGCGCCAGCAGCCGAACAGGGTTGGCGAACACTGAAGCTTTCTTT. Its translation is CASSRTGLANTEAFF.

This chain connects TRBV12-3 or TRBV12-4 to TRBJ2-2; D not resolved. V lost 10 bases to trimming and J lost 0 bases, with 9 bases between them. There are 13 residues in the CDR3. The CDR3 loop is CATHRANTGELFF. DNA of the CDR3: TGTGCCACCCACCGGGCGAACACCGGGGAGCTGTTTTTT.

The V call is TRBV20-1, the J call TRBJ1-2; D perhaps matches TRBD1 (5 bases). V was pared by 7 bases and J by 8 bases, with 14 bases between. This CDR3 has 11 amino acids. Germline CDR1 reads DFQATT; CDR2 reads SNEGSKA (reference sequence). CDR3 in amino acids: CSGGGIEGYTF. CDR3 DNA: TGCAGTGGGGGGGGGATTGAGGGCTACACCTTC.

The chain is built from TRBV6-2 or TRBV6-3 and TRBJ1-1, with 7 bases fitting TRBD1. Germline CDR1 MNHEY, CDR2 SVGEGT. CDR3 length: 14 residues. V dropped 6 bases and J dropped 7; count of bases not matched to a gene: 11. The CDR3 DNA is TGTGCCAGCAGCATCAGGGGGGTACATATTGAAGCTTTCTTT. Encoded protein: CASSIRGVHIEAFF.

This clonotype occurred a few times. This chain joins TRBV10-2 and TRBJ1-5; TRBD1 agrees at 10 bases. Per germline, CDR1 WSHSY and CDR2 SAAADI. The CDR3 length is 15 residues. Trimming cost V 3 bases and J 6 bases; bases outside gene matches: 5. The CDR3 here is CASSDSGQGRQPQHF. The CDR3 bases are TGCGCCAGCAGTGACTCGGGACAGGGGCGTCAGCCCCAGCATTTT.